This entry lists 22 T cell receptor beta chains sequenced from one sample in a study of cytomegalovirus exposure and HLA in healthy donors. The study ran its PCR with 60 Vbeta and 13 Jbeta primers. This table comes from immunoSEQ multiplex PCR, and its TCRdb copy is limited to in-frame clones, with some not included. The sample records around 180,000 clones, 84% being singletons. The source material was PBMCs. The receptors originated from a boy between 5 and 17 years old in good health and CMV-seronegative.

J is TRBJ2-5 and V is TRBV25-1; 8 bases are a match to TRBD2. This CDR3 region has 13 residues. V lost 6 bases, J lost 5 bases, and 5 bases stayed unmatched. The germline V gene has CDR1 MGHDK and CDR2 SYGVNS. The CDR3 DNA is TGTGCCAGCAGACGGGGGGGCGTGGAGACCCAGTACTTC. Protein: CASRRGGVETQYF.

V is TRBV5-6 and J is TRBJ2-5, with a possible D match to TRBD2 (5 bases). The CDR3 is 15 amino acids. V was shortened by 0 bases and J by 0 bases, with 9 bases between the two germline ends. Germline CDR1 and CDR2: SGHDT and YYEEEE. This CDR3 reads CASSLGPGYQETQYF. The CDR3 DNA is TGTGCCAGCAGCTTGGGGCCGGGGTACCAAGAGACCCAGTACTTC.

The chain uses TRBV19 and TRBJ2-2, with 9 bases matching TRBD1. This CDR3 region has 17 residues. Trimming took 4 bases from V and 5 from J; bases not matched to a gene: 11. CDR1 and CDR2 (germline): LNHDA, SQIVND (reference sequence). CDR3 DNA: TGTGCCAGTAGTACCCCCTTGACAGGGGGAGGAACCGGGGAGCTGTTTTTT. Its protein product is CASSTPLTGGGTGELFF.

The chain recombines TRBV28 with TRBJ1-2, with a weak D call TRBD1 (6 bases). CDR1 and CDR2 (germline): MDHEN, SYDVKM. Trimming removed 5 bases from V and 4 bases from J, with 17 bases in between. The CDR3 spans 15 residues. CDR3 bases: TGTGCCAGCAGTACCCCCAGGGGTCTCGCCTATGGCTACACCTTC. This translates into CASSTPRGLAYGYTF.

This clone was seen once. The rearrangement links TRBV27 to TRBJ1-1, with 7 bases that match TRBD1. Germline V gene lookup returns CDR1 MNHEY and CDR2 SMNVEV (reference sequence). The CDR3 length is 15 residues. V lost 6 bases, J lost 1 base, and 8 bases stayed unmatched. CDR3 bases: TGTGCCAGCAGCCCAAAGGGGGCGCCGAACACTGAAGCTTTCTTT. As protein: CASSPKGAPNTEAFF.

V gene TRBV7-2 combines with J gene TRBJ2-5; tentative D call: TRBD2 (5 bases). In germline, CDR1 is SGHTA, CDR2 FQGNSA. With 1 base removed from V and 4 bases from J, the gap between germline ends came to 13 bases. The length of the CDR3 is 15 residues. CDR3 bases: TGTGCCAGCAGCTTAGGTCTGGCGGGTGTAGAGACCCAGTACTTC. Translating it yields CASSLGLAGVETQYF.

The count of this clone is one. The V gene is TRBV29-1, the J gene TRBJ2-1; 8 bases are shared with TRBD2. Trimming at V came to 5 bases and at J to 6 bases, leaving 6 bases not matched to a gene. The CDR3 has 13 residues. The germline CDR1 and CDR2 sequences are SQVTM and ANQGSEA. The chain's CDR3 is CSVNGRAFNEQFF. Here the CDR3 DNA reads TGCAGCGTTAACGGGAGGGCCTTCAATGAGCAGTTCTTC.

This chain's CDR3 is CAWSTLTSSGNTIYF. The CDR3, as DNA: TGTGCCTGGAGTACGCTGACAAGCTCTGGAAACACCATATATTTT. The chain carries TRBV30 and TRBJ1-3, with D uncertain. The V end lost 2 bases, the J end lost 0 bases, and 11 bases lay between the germline ends. The CDR3 spans 15 residues. CDR1 GTSNPN and CDR2 SVGIG come from the germline V gene (reference sequence).

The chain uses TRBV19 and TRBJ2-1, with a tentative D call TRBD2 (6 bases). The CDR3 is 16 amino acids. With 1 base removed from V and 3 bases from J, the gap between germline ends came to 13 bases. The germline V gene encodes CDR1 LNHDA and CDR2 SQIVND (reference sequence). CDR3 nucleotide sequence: TGTGCCAGTAGTATAGTGGGACTCAGACTCTACAATGAGCAGTTCTTC. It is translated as CASSIVGLRLYNEQFF.

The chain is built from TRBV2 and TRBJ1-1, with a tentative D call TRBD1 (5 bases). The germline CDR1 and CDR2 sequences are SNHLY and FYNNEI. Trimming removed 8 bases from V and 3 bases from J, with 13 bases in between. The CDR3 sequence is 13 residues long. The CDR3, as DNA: TGTGCCAGCCCCCCCCCAGGGCACACTGAAGCTTTCTTT. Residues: CASPPPGHTEAFF.

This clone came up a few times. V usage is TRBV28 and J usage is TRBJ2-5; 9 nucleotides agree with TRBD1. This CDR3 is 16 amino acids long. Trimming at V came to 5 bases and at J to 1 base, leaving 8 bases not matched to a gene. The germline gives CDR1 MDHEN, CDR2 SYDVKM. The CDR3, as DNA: TGTGCCAGCAGTGCCCCCGGGACAGGGTTCCAAGAGACCCAGTACTTC. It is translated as CASSAPGTGFQETQYF.

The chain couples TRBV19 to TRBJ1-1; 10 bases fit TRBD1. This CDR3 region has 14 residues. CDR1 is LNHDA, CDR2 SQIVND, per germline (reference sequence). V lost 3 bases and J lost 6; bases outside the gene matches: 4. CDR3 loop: CASSIRTGGSEAFF. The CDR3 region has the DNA TGTGCCAGTAGTATCCGGACAGGGGGTTCTGAAGCTTTCTTT. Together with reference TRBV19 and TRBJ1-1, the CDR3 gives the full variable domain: DGGITQSPKYLFRKEGQNVTLSCEQNLNHDAMYWYRQDPGQGLRLIYYSQIVNDFQKGDIAEGYSVSREKKESFPLTVTSAQKNPTAFYLCASSIRTGGSEAFFGQGTRLTVV.

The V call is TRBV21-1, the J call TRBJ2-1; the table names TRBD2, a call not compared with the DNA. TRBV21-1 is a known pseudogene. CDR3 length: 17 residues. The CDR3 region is CASSKGTSGGDYNEQFF. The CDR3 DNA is TGTGCCAGCAGCAAGGGGACTAGCGGGGGGGATTACAATGAGCAGTTCTTC.

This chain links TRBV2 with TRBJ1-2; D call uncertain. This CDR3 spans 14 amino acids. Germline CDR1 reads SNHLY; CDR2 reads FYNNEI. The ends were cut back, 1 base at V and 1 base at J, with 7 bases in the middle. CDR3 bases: TGTGCCAGCAGTGAAGGGCACATTAACTATGGCTACACCTTC. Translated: CASSEGHINYGYTF.

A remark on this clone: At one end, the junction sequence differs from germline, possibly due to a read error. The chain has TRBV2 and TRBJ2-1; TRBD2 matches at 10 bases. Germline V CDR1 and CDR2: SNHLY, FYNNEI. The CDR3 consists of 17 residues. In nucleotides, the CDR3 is TGTGCCAGCAGTGATATGACACTAGCGGGATCCTTCAATGAGCAGTTCTTC. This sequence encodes CASSDMTLAGSFNEQFF.

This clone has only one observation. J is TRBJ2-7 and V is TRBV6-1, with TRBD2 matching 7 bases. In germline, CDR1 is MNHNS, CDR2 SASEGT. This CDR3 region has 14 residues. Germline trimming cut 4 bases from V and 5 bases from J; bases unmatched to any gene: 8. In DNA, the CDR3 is TGTGCCAGCAGTGGATCCGGGGGGAGCAACGAGCAGTACTTC. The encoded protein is CASSGSGGSNEQYF.

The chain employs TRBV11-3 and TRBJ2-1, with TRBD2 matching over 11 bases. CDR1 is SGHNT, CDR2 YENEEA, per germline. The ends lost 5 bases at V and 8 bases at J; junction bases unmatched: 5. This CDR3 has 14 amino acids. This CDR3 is CASSRLAGSDEQFF. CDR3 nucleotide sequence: TGTGCCAGCAGCCGACTAGCGGGAAGCGATGAGCAGTTCTTC.

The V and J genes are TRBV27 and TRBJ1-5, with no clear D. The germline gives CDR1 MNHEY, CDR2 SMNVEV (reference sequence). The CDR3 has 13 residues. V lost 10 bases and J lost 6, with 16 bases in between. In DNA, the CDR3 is TGTGCCACTGCACGGGGTTCTGGTCAGCCCCAGCATTTT. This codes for CATARGSGQPQHF.

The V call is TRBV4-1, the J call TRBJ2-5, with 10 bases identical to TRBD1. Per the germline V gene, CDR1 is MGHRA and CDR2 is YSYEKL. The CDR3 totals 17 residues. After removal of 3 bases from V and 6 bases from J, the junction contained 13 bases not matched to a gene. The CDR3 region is CASSHGIRDRGGQTQYF. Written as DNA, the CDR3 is TGCGCCAGCAGCCATGGAATCCGGGACAGGGGTGGGCAGACCCAGTACTTC.

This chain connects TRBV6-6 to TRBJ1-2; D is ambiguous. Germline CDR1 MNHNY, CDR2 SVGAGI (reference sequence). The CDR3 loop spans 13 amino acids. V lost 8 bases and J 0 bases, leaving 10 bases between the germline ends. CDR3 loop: CASGTSTNYGYTF. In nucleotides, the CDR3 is TGTGCCAGCGGCACCTCCACTAACTATGGCTACACCTTC.

CDR3 residues: CASSQDWADTEAFF. Written as DNA, the CDR3 is TGCGCCAGCAGCCAAGATTGGGCAGACACTGAAGCTTTCTTT. This chain connects TRBV4-3 to TRBJ1-1; the D is unclear. The V gene's germline CDR1 is LGHNA and CDR2 YSLEER. The CDR3 is 14 amino acids. The ends were cut back, 0 bases at V and 3 bases at J, with 8 bases in the middle.

CDR3 amino acids: CASSIEGYEQYF. CDR3 nucleotides: TGTGCCAGCTCTATCGAGGGTTACGAGCAGTACTTC. The chain employs TRBV18 and TRBJ2-7; weak D call: TRBD2 (5 bases). Trimming cost V 6 bases and J 4 bases, with 10 bases left between them. Germline CDR1 KGHSH, CDR2 LQKENI. The CDR3 has 12 residues.